This is a list of T cell receptor beta chains from one sample in a study of blood T cell repertoires in COVID-19. Produced via immunoSEQ multiplex PCR; TCRdb's table is partial and in-frame only. The sample shows approximately 310,000 clones, roughly 86% of them seen only once. Sample: peripheral blood. The receptors come from a woman aged 50 to 60 who had recovered from COVID-19. Each CDR3 is given with its conserved first and last residue. Each record gives: V gene, J gene, CDR3 protein.

TRBV2,TRBJ1-1,CASSFDRATEAFF
TRBV28,TRBJ2-1,CASSPTSAGNEQFF
TRBV5-8,TRBJ2-4,CASSLNRGTNLGVIQYF
TRBV4-3,TRBJ1-2,CASSQDRGGYTF
TRBV27,TRBJ2-5,CASSWTGAIQETQYF
TRBV28,TRBJ1-2,CASSLSNPTIYGYTF
TRBV7-2,TRBJ2-3,CASRDFITDTQYF
TRBV7-9,TRBJ2-7,CASSLAVGSGGREQYF
TRBV7-9,TRBJ2-1,CASSFTANEQFF
TRBV7-2,TRBJ1-3,CASSSTPGNTIYF
TRBV28,TRBJ1-3,CASSGGQGGSGNTIYF
TRBV19,TRBJ2-5,CASSIGTARYQETQYF
TRBV27,TRBJ2-6,CASSLSSGIRLAGANVLTF
TRBV27,TRBJ2-2,CASSGTGLTGELFF
TRBV12-5,TRBJ2-2,CASALRTGAIGELFF
TRBV19,TRBJ2-1,CASSPGNEQFF
TRBV18,TRBJ2-1,CASFKQGATEQFF
TRBV7-9,TRBJ1-3,CASSLAGQGARGNTIYF
TRBV6-1,TRBJ1-6,CASSEGVVLHF